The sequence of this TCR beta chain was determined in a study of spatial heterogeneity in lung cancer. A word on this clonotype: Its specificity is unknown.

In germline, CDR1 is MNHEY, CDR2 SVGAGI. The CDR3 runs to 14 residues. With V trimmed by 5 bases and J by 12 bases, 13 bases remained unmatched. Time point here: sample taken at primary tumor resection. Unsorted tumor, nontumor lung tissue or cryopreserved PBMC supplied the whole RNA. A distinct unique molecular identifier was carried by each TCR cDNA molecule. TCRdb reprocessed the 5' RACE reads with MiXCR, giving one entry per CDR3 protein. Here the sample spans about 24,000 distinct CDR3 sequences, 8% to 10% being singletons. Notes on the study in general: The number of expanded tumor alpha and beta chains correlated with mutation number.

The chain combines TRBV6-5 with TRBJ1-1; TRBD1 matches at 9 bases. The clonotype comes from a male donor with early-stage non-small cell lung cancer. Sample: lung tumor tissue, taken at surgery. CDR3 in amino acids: CASSRTGQGRGPFF. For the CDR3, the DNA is TGTGCCAGCAGTCGAACGGGACAGGGCCGAGGGCCTTTCTTT.